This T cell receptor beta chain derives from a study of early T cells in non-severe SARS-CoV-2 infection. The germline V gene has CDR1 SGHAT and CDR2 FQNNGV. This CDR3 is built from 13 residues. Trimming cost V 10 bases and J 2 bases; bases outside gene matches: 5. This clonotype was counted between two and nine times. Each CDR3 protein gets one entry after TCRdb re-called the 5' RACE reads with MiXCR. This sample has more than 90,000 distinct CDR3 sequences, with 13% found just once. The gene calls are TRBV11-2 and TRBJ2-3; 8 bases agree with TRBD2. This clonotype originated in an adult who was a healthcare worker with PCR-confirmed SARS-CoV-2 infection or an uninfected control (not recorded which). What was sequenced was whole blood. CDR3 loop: CAITSGYTDTQYF. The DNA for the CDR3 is TGTGCCATAACTAGCGGATACACAGATACGCAGTATTTT.